This T cell receptor (beta chain) is drawn from a study of T cells after yellow fever vaccination. Study-wide context: With SMART-Seq v4 Ultra Low Input, the fractions containing low cell numbers were prepared.

This clonotype was found many times. Germline CDR1 is LNHDA and CDR2 is SQIVND (reference sequence). V was shortened by 0 bases and J by 12 bases, with 24 bases between the two germline ends. The CDR3 spans 17 residues. Using its own MiXCR run on the 5' RACE reads, TCRdb lists one record per CDR3 protein. The sample lists approximately 120,000 distinct CDR3 sequences; under 8% were seen once. J is TRBJ2-1 and V is TRBV19; D is possibly TRBD1 or TRBD2 (7 bases each). The clonotype was recovered from a young man who received the YFV17D yellow fever vaccine. The sequencing used CD4+ T cells sorted from PBMCs, collected more than 8 days after the first yellow fever vaccination. CDR3 in DNA: TGTGCCAGTAGTATAGATTACGGTCGACAGCGGGACAGAGGGCAGTTCTTC. This codes for CASSIDYGRQRDRGQFF.